Sequencing of this T cell receptor (beta chain) was carried out in a study of blood T cells in healthy people across ages (dated by TCRdb to between 2014 and 2017). Regarding the complete study: Template switching captured roughly one uniquely barcoded TCR beta cDNA molecule per two T cells in model experiments. To avoid experimental bias, donors of different ages were spread randomly across the sequencing lanes. Using deep sequencing normalized with unique cDNA molecular identifiers, the study measured how TCR beta repertoire diversity changes with age. Using the same blood draw, the study looked at two additional independent replicas of 1 million unique cDNA reads for two donors, one aged 18 to 30 and the other aged 80 or older. Four age groups were formed from the donors: young (average approximately 15 years), middle-aged (around 39), aged (around 68) and long-lived (approximately 80). The full study reports these points: The CMV infection status of donors was not known, potentially confounding age-related changes in expanded clonotypes. A strong correlation was found between observed TCR beta diversity and the percentage of naive T cells measured by flow cytometry. As age increased, observed TCR beta diversity per million T cells dropped in a roughly linear way, and a significant reduction was already evident by age 40. Compared with the aged group, the long-lived group had more naive CD4+ T cells, fewer expanded clones and increased TCR diversity, suggesting age selection. Estimates of total diversity based on one million sequenced T cells were considered lower bounds and underestimates. Conclusive comparison of naive and antigen-experienced compartments was prevented by the profiling of bulk unsorted PBMCs.

The table lists this clonotype with a few counts. The specificity of this receptor is unknown. Base quality data are lacking; no much larger clone is found one base away. Library preparation was by 5' RACE. The sequencer was an Illumina HiSeq 2500. A second PCR of roughly 7 to 11 cycles was performed with a sample-barcoded 5' primer and a J-beta primer mix. Each TCR beta cDNA molecule received a unique molecular identifier from a template-switch 5' adaptor carrying 12 random nucleotides. Each sample yielded at least 2.5 million CDR3-containing paired-end reads. First-strand cDNA was synthesized from all RNA with the Mint cDNA synthesis kit, primed by a TRBC-specific oligonucleotide. Following uracil-DNA glycosylase treatment, a first 18-cycle PCR with universal primers M1SS and BC2_uni_R was performed on all cDNA. Per the original workflow: Each sample was normalized by randomly selecting 1 million high-quality reads, each carrying a distinct molecular identifier. Instead of being binned into consensus sequences, reads that shared molecular identifiers were thrown out. MiTCR, run with a Q25 quality threshold and the strictest error-elimination algorithm, handled CDR3 identification, clonotype clustering and error correction. A nonparametric unseen species model using Euler transformation provided a lower-bound estimate of total TCR beta diversity. The public reads were quality trimmed at Q25 with fastp and then assembled into clones with MiXCR by TCRdb, keeping productive beta chains. For every CDR3 protein sequence, its rows merge into one entry that carries the most common genes and DNA. V and J calls and clone size were set by TCRdb, not the authors. For this sample the table gives roughly 930,000 distinct CDR3 sequences, of which under 50% were detected only once. The ten largest clones add up to around 15% of the sample.

The 39 donors, aged about 6 to 100 years, were systemically healthy Caucasian individuals from Russia. Each donor gave around 9 milliliters of peripheral blood, collected into EDTA-treated Vacutainer tubes. Ficoll-Paque density-gradient centrifugation was used to isolate PBMCs, with at least 7 million obtained per sample. Trizol reagent was used to extract total RNA from PBMCs, with at least 5 micrograms per sample. Naive CD45RAhigh/CD27high T cell percentages were measured by flow cytometry on a PBMC aliquot from every donor. Counted from cysteine to phenylalanine, this CDR3 has 12 amino acids. Of the read, only the CDR3 DNA is kept; its 36 bases are in frame from base 1. V and J lose 1 base and 3 bases, and a span of 4 bases separates them. According to the germline V gene (reference sequence), CDR1 reads SEHNR and CDR2 reads FQNEAQ.

The chain joins TRBV7-9 to TRBJ2-7, with the D gene call left open. The receptor was derived from a man younger than 40 in good health. Sequencing input: blood. Read as DNA, the sequence is TGTGCCAGCAGCTTAGAGTTCTACGAGCAGTACTTC. It translates as CASSLEFYEQYF.